A single sample gave rise to the 21 T cell receptor beta chains below, sequenced in a study of blood T cell repertoires in COVID-19. Data came from immunoSEQ multiplex PCR; TCRdb stores just in-frame clones and leaves some out. Of 80,000 to 100,000 clones in the sample, about nine tenths were seen once. The material sequenced was peripheral blood. These receptors were taken from a man in his fifties with acute or convalescent COVID-19.

DNA of the CDR3: TGCGCCAGCAGCCCACAGGGGGCGAACACTGAAGCTTTCTTT. This gives the protein CASSPQGANTEAFF. The rearrangement uses TRBV5-1 and TRBJ1-1, with 9 bases lining up with TRBD1. Germline assignment: CDR1 SGHRS and CDR2 YFSETQ. The CDR3 runs to 14 residues. V lost 4 bases, J lost 1 base, and 2 bases stayed unmatched.

The chain is built from TRBV18 and TRBJ1-1; perhaps TRBD1 as D (5 bases). This CDR3 comprises 14 residues. The V gene's germline CDR1 is KGHSH and CDR2 LQKENI. The V end lost 2 bases, the J end lost 5 bases, and 12 bases lay between the germline ends. The chain's CDR3 is CASSPRGVLTEAFF. For the CDR3, the DNA is TGTGCCAGCTCACCAAGGGGCGTTTTGACTGAAGCTTTCTTT.

The chain employs TRBV6-1 and TRBJ2-7; 8 bases fit TRBD1. Germline CDR1 and CDR2: MNHNS and SASEGT. Trimming removed 2 bases from V and 3 bases from J; junction bases left unmatched: 9. The length of the CDR3 is 16 residues. Here the CDR3 reads CASSEWRAGGIYEQYF. In nucleotides, the CDR3 is TGTGCCAGCAGTGAATGGAGGGCAGGGGGCATCTACGAGCAGTACTTC.

With regard to this clone: The same CDR3 can be traced to other DNA sequences in this sample. V gene TRBV6-6 combines with J gene TRBJ1-2; 7 positions agree with TRBD1. The trim removed 5 bases at V and 2 bases at J, leaving 5 bases unmatched. The CDR3 totals 14 residues. CDR1 and CDR2 (germline): MNHNY, SVGAGI (reference sequence). CDR3 coding DNA: TGTGCCAGCAGTCCCGGGACAGCAAACTATGGCTACACCTTC. Amino acid sequence: CASSPGTANYGYTF.

This CDR3 is CASSSLAGVAAYEQYF. The CDR3 nucleotides are TGTGCCAGCAGTTCGCTAGCGGGAGTGGCTGCCTACGAGCAGTACTTC. The chain recombines TRBV27 with TRBJ2-7; 10 bases map to TRBD2. The germline V gene encodes CDR1 MNHEY and CDR2 SMNVEV (reference sequence). J was trimmed by 2 bases and V by 4 bases; bases with no gene match: 8. There are 16 residues in the CDR3.

This chain joins TRBV5-4 and TRBJ2-2, with D perhaps TRBD1 (7 bases). V shed 3 bases and J shed 0 bases, with 9 bases lying between them. CDR1 and CDR2 (germline): SGHNT, YYREEE (reference sequence). CDR3 length: 15 residues. The CDR3 DNA reads TGTGCCAGCAGCTCCAGGGGGGCGAACACCGGGGAGCTGTTTTTT. Its protein product is CASSSRGANTGELFF.

This clone was observed a single time. This chain connects TRBV3-1 (or the pseudogene TRBV3-2) to TRBJ2-1, with 8 bases lining up with TRBD2. CDR1 and CDR2 from the germline V gene are LGHDT and YNNKEL (reference sequence). V gave up 4 bases and J gave up 7 bases; unmatched junction bases: 12. The CDR3 is made up of 16 amino acids. CDR3: CASSRGASGSYNEQFF. CDR3 nucleotides: TGTGCCAGCAGCCGTGGGGCCAGCGGGAGTTATAATGAGCAGTTCTTC.

The V gene is TRBV6-4, the J gene TRBJ2-1, with TRBD2 identical over 8 bases. There are 15 residues in the CDR3. Germline V CDR1 and CDR2: MRHNA, SNTAGT. Trimming took 0 bases from V and 9 from J; bases not matched to a gene: 7. The CDR3 loop is CASSDSGTRISEQFF. The DNA of the CDR3 is TGTGCCAGCAGTGACTCGGGGACTAGAATCAGTGAGCAGTTCTTC.

Regarding this clone: No DNA is shown, since the ends of the CDR3 on it are uncertain; the CDR3 is the one TCRdb lists. The rearrangement joins TRBV21-1 to TRBJ1-1; the table's D call, TRBD1, has no DNA check behind it. TRBV21-1 is deemed a pseudogene. With termini counted, the CDR3 has 14 amino acids. The CDR3 region is CASSYICNGTEAFF.

CDR3 region: CASSPGTGQNIQYF. CDR3 coding DNA: TGTGCCAGCAGCCCAGGGACAGGCCAAAACATTCAGTACTTC. V gene TRBV9 combines with J gene TRBJ2-4; 8 nucleotides align to TRBD1. The CDR3 covers 14 residues. V shed 4 bases and J 5 bases; nucleotides not matched to a gene: 5. Germline-derived CDR1 and CDR2 are SGDLS and YYNGEE.

The chain uses TRBV14 and TRBJ1-1; 9 bases fit TRBD1. The CDR3 is 16 residues long. Germline values: CDR1 SGHDN, CDR2 FVKESK. J lost 3 bases, V lost 0 bases, and 5 bases had no gene match. Written as DNA, the CDR3 is TGTGCCAGCAGCCAAGAAGGGACAGGGTGGCACACTGAAGCTTTCTTT. Its protein product is CASSQEGTGWHTEAFF.

The chain joins TRBV6-6 to TRBJ2-7; D may be TRBD2 (5 bases). The length of the CDR3 is 14 residues. The V end lost 6 bases, the J end lost 3 bases, and 15 bases lay between the germline ends. Germline-derived CDR1 and CDR2 are MNHNY and SVGAGI (reference sequence). The CDR3 region is CASSPTFSDYEQYF. In nucleotides, the CDR3 is TGTGCCAGCAGCCCCACTTTTAGCGACTACGAGCAGTACTTC.

J is TRBJ2-1 and V is TRBV20-1; D gene ambiguous. The V end was cut by 3 bases, the J end by 12 bases, with 12 bases between. This CDR3 comprises 11 residues. Looked up from germline, CDR1 is DFQATT and CDR2 is SNEGSKA (reference sequence). The CDR3 sequence is CSARLGSWQFF. CDR3 nucleotides: TGCAGTGCTAGGTTAGGTAGCTGGCAGTTCTTC.

V is TRBV21-1 and J is TRBJ2-7; the DNA was not used to check the table's D call, TRBD2. TRBV21-1 is a recognized pseudogene. The CDR3 has 18 amino acids. This CDR3 reads CASSKGSGTSPPTYEQYF. DNA of the CDR3: TGTGCCAGCAGCAAAGGGTCCGGGACTAGTCCCCCTACCTACGAGCAGTACTTC.

The chain combines TRBV5-4 with TRBJ2-3; TRBD2 matches 7 bases. The CDR3 has 16 amino acids. Germline-derived CDR1 and CDR2 are SGHNT and YYREEE (reference sequence). The trim removed 3 bases at V and 4 bases at J, leaving 11 bases unmatched. CDR3 bases: TGTGCCAGCAGCTCCCCGACTAGCCGGGTGGCAGATACGCAGTATTTT. This codes for CASSSPTSRVADTQYF.

This clone was observed once. The chain uses TRBV25-1 and TRBJ2-3; tentative D call: TRBD1 (5 bases). Trimming removed 7 bases from V and 7 bases from J, with 12 bases in between. Germline-derived CDR1 and CDR2 are MGHDK and SYGVNS. The CDR3 sequence is 12 residues long. In DNA form, the CDR3 reads TGTGCCAGCAAGCTGGGGCGGAATACGCAGTATTTT. Amino acid sequence: CASKLGRNTQYF. The full variable domain, completed using reference TRBV25-1 and TRBJ2-3, is EADIYQTPRYLVIGTGKKITLECSQTMGHDKMYWYQQDPGMELHLIHYSYGVNSTEKGDLSSESTVSRIRTEHFPLTLESARPSHTSQYLCASKLGRNTQYFGPGTRLTVL.

For the CDR3, the DNA is TGTGCCAGCAGTTACTCTCAGGGGGTAAATGAGCAGTTCTTC. Protein product: CASSYSQGVNEQFF. The chain recombines TRBV6-5 with TRBJ2-1; 7 bases fit TRBD1. Trimming at V came to 0 bases and at J to 7 bases, leaving 3 bases not matched to a gene. There are 14 residues in the CDR3. Germline V gives CDR1 MNHEY, CDR2 SVGAGI.

CDR3 in DNA: TGTGCCAGCAGCCCGACGACCCGGAGTAATTCACCCCTCCACTTT. Residues: CASSPTTRSNSPLHF. This chain connects TRBV3-1 (or the pseudogene TRBV3-2) to TRBJ1-6, with unresolved D. CDR1 is LGHDT and CDR2 is YNNKEL in the germline V gene (reference sequence). V lost 4 bases to trimming and J lost 6 bases, with 13 bases between them. The CDR3 is 15 amino acids.

Only one count was recorded for this clone. This chain connects TRBV7-9 to TRBJ2-3, with D unresolved. Germline V CDR1 and CDR2: SEHNR, FQNEAQ (reference sequence). V dropped 3 bases and J dropped 0 bases, with 10 bases sitting between them. There are 15 residues in the CDR3. CDR3 region: CASSLVAASTDTQYF. CDR3 DNA sequence: TGTGCCAGCAGCTTGGTAGCAGCTAGCACAGATACGCAGTATTTT. Combining the CDR3 with reference TRBV7-9 and TRBJ2-3 gives the whole variable domain DTGVSQNPRHKITKRGQNVTFRCDPISEHNRLYWYRQTLGQGPEFLTYFQNEAQLEKSRLLSDRFSAERPKGSFSTLEIQRTEQGDSAMYLCASSLVAASTDTQYFGPGTRLTVL.

This chain uses TRBV7-9 with TRBJ2-4; TRBD1 aligns across 8 bases. Germline V gene data show CDR1 as SEHNR and CDR2 as FQNEAQ (reference sequence). Losses at the gene ends were 5 bases for V and 6 bases for J; bases not matched to a gene: 6. The CDR3 has 14 amino acids. CDR3 in DNA: TGTGCCAGCAGCCCGCAGGACAGGGTAAACATTCAGTACTTC. It specifies CASSPQDRVNIQYF.

This clone was seen just once. The chain links TRBV9 to TRBJ1-5; D is perhaps TRBD1 (6 bases). Deletions cut 0 bases from V and 7 bases from J, with 11 bases between. The germline CDR1 and CDR2 sequences are SGDLS and YYNGEE. This CDR3 is 14 amino acids long. The CDR3 sequence: CASSVAPGVQPQHF. The DNA of the CDR3 is TGTGCCAGCAGCGTAGCTCCAGGGGTCCAGCCCCAGCATTTT.